The next 9 T cell receptor beta chains were all read from a single sample in a study of response to subunit inactivated influenza vaccine. MiXCR, applied by TCRdb to the RT-PCR reads, yields one record per CDR3 protein. In the table there are over 150,000 distinct CDR3 sequences, 13% to 15% of which are singletons. The input for sequencing was CD8+ T cells sorted from PBMCs, taken about 5 days after vaccination. These receptor sequences come from a man aged 50-60 years who received an inactivated influenza vaccine.

This chain uses TRBV6-1 with TRBJ1-4; D unclear. Germline loops: CDR1 MNHNS, CDR2 SASEGT. This CDR3 is 15 amino acids long. V lost 1 base and J lost 7, with 13 bases in between. The DNA of the CDR3 is TGTGCCAGCAGTGAAGTAGGACGAACCCGTGAAAAACTGTTTTTT. Its protein is CASSEVGRTREKLFF.

This clonotype was detected only a few times. The chain carries TRBV28 and TRBJ2-2; possible D gene TRBD1, 5 bases. Deletions cut 3 bases from V and 5 bases from J, with 16 bases between. Germline CDR1 is MDHEN and CDR2 is SYDVKM. This CDR3 is built from 16 residues. The CDR3 sequence: CASSLIRRVVTGELFF. The CDR3 nucleotides are TGTGCCAGCAGTTTGATTCGCAGGGTAGTTACCGGGGAGCTGTTTTTT. Drawing the rest from reference TRBV28 and TRBJ2-2, the complete variable domain is DVKVTQSSRYLVKRTGEKVFLECVQDMDHENMFWYRQDPGLGLRLIYFSYDVKMKEKGDIPEGYSVSREKKERFSLILESASTNQTSMYLCASSLIRRVVTGELFFGEGSRLTVL.

This rearrangement joins TRBV4-3 to TRBJ2-5; TRBD1 matches 7 bases. CDR3 length: 15 residues. Unmatched junction bases numbered 5, after V lost 0 bases and J lost 4 bases. Per the germline V gene, CDR1 is LGHNA and CDR2 is YSLEER. The CDR3 is CASSQEDRALETQYF. CDR3 coding DNA: TGCGCCAGCAGCCAAGAAGACAGGGCATTAGAGACCCAGTACTTC.

The rearrangement uses TRBV11-2 and TRBJ2-7, with D tentatively TRBD2 (6 bases). Trimming removed 0 bases at V and 1 base at J, with 7 bases between. The length of the CDR3 is 14 residues. Germline CDR1 is SGHAT and CDR2 is FQNNGV. The CDR3 DNA is TGTGCCAGCAGCTTAGAGGACTATTCCTACGAGCAGTACTTC. It yields the protein CASSLEDYSYEQYF.

This clonotype was observed a few times. The rearrangement joins TRBV20-1 to TRBJ2-1; D gene ambiguous. Trimming cost V 3 bases and J 2 bases, with 11 bases left between them. Germline CDR1 and CDR2: DFQATT and SNEGSKA (reference sequence). The CDR3 is 14 amino acids. CDR3 residues: CSARGPIPYNEQFF. The CDR3, as DNA: TGCAGTGCTAGGGGCCCAATCCCCTACAATGAGCAGTTCTTC.

The J gene is TRBJ2-1, the V gene TRBV14, with TRBD2 matching over 8 bases. CDR1 is SGHDN, CDR2 FVKESK, per germline. The V and J ends lost 4 bases and 4 bases, in that order; junction bases with no gene match: 9. The CDR3 loop spans 16 amino acids. The CDR3 sequence is CASSLGAGVYYNEQFF. The CDR3 nucleotides are TGTGCCAGCAGCCTCGGAGCGGGAGTGTATTACAATGAGCAGTTCTTC.

The CDR3 is CASSLAATGELFF. CDR3 nucleotide sequence: TGTGCCAGCAGCTTGGCGGCTACCGGGGAGCTGTTTTTT. J is TRBJ2-2 and V is TRBV5-5; unclear D gene. The CDR3 sequence is 13 residues long. V was pared by 0 bases and J by 5 bases, with 5 bases between. Germline assignment: CDR1 SGHKS and CDR2 YYEKEE (reference sequence).

This clonotype has just a few counts. The CDR3 DNA reads TGTGCCAGCACCGTGCGCGGCACTGAAGCTTTCTTT. It yields the protein CASTVRGTEAFF. The chain uses TRBV12-3 or TRBV12-4 and TRBJ1-1; D is unresolved. V dropped 7 bases and J dropped 4 bases, with 10 bases sitting between them. The CDR3 length is 12 residues.

The V call is TRBV11-2, the J call TRBJ2-7, with D uncertain. Germline CDR1 and CDR2: SGHAT and FQNNGV. The CDR3 length is 14 residues. Between the trimmed V and J ends, which lost 5 bases and 4 bases, there was a span of 15 bases. CDR3 residues: CASSIPLDGYEQYF. CDR3 in DNA: TGTGCCAGCAGCATACCCCTGGACGGATACGAGCAGTACTTC. The full variable domain, its missing parts supplied by reference TRBV11-2 and TRBJ2-7, is EAGVAQSPRYKIIEKRQSVAFWCNPISGHATLYWYQQILGQGPKLLIQFQNNGVVDDSQLPKDRFSAERLKGVDSTLKIQPAKLEDSAVYLCASSIPLDGYEQYFGPGTRLTVT.